One sample yielded the 28 T cell receptor beta chains listed below, sequenced in a study of control samples from healthy donors and cancer patients. This table comes from immunoSEQ multiplex PCR, and its TCRdb copy is limited to in-frame clones, with some not included. This table holds 95,000 to 150,000 clones, around 94% found once. Input material: PBMCs. The source is a man at least 80 years old with head and neck cancer.

The chain employs TRBV7-2 and TRBJ1-5; D possibly corresponds to TRBD1 (6 bases). This CDR3 is 14 amino acids long. The germline CDR1 and CDR2 sequences are SGHTA and FQGNSA. V lost 3 bases, J lost 5 bases, and 11 bases lay in between. CDR3 nucleotides: TGTGCCAGCAGCTTTGAAGGGGGTGATCAGCCCCAGCATTTT. Its translation: CASSFEGGDQPQHF.

This clone was recorded once. The chain joins TRBV7-9 to TRBJ1-1, with 8 bases aligning to TRBD1. Germline CDR1 and CDR2: SEHNR and FQNEAQ (reference sequence). V shed 5 bases and J 1 base; nucleotides not matched to a gene: 3. CDR3 size: 14 residues. The DNA of the CDR3 is TGTGCCAGCAGCCCGGGACAGGCGAACACTGAAGCTTTCTTT. This sequence encodes CASSPGQANTEAFF.

The chain employs TRBV27 and TRBJ2-1, with TRBD1 matching over 8 bases. The V and J ends lost 11 bases and 4 bases, in that order; junction bases with no gene match: 13. The CDR3 extends over 15 amino acids. Germline loops: CDR1 MNHEY, CDR2 SMNVEV (reference sequence). CDR3 in amino acids: CASPPRDRIYNEQFF. The CDR3, as DNA: TGTGCCTCCCCACCCCGGGACAGGATTTACAATGAGCAGTTCTTC.

This rearrangement joins TRBV13 to TRBJ1-2; 7 bases match TRBD1. Germline values: CDR1 PRHDT, CDR2 FYEKMQ (reference sequence). The CDR3 has 16 residues. Trimming removed 5 bases from V and 3 bases from J; junction bases left unmatched: 12. The CDR3 sequence is CASSPRDSGGHYGYTF. CDR3 DNA sequence: TGTGCCAGCAGCCCTAGGGACAGCGGAGGACACTATGGCTACACCTTC.

As for this clone: At one boundary the junction diverges from the germline segment, which might be a read error. The same CDR3 also results from other DNA sequences found in this sample. The rearrangement joins TRBV6-2 or TRBV6-3 to TRBJ1-4; D ambiguous. This CDR3 has 14 residues. Germline V gene lookup returns CDR1 MNHEY and CDR2 SVGEGT. CDR3: CASSYAQESEKLFF. In nucleotides, the CDR3 is TGCGCCAGCAGTTACGCTCAGGAGAGTGAAAAACTGTTTTTT.

The chain employs TRBV12-5 and TRBJ2-7, with TRBD1 as a possible D gene (5 bases). The germline V gene encodes CDR1 LGHNT and CDR2 FRNRAP. V lost 1 base and J 2 bases, leaving 15 bases between the germline ends. The CDR3 covers 16 residues. The CDR3 nucleotides read TGTGCTAGTGGTTTGGCCCTAAGGGTAGGGGCCTACGAGCAGTACTTC. Residues: CASGLALRVGAYEQYF.

The rearrangement joins TRBV4-2 to TRBJ2-2; 9 bases align to TRBD2. V trimming: 3 bases; J trimming: 6 bases; junction bases outside the gene matches: 8. The CDR3 loop spans 16 amino acids. The germline V gene encodes CDR1 LGHNA and CDR2 YNFKEQ. The CDR3: CASSQNSGGNAGELFF. CDR3 DNA: TGTGCCAGCAGCCAGAATAGCGGGGGAAACGCCGGGGAGCTGTTTTTT.

The gene calls are TRBV11-3 and TRBJ2-7; TRBD1 matches at 7 bases. The CDR3 runs to 13 residues. V trimming: 5 bases; J trimming: 6 bases; junction bases outside the gene matches: 7. CDR1 is SGHNT and CDR2 is YENEEA in the germline V gene. In DNA form, the CDR3 reads TGTGCCAGCAGCACCACCGGGACAGCCGAGCAGTACTTC. Translation: CASSTTGTAEQYF. Variable domain in full (rest from reference TRBV11-3 and TRBJ2-7): EAGVVQSPRYKIIEKKQPVAFWCNPISGHNTLYWYLQNLGQGPELLIRYENEEAVDDSQLPKDRFSAERLKGVDSTLKIQPAELGDSAVYLCASSTTGTAEQYFGPGTRLTVT.

The rearrangement links TRBV30 to TRBJ1-1, with TRBD1 matching 8 bases. Trimming removed 1 base from V and 5 bases from J; junction bases left unmatched: 6. Per germline, CDR1 GTSNPN and CDR2 SVGIG (reference sequence). CDR3 size: 14 residues. Written as DNA, the CDR3 is TGTGCCTGGAGTGGACGACAGGGGCGGACTGAAGCTTTCTTT. Its translation: CAWSGRQGRTEAFF. Using reference TRBV30 and TRBJ1-1 for the parts outside the CDR3, the full variable domain is SQTIHQWPATLVQPVGSPLSLECTVEGTSNPNLYWYRQAAGRGLQLLFYSVGIGQISSEVPQNLSASRPQDRQFILSSKKLLLSDSGFYLCAWSGRQGRTEAFFGQGTRLTVV.

The rearrangement links TRBV3-1 (or the pseudogene TRBV3-2) to TRBJ2-4, with D possibly being TRBD1 or TRBD2 (6 bases each). The CDR3 runs 15 residues. Germline assignment: CDR1 LGHDT and CDR2 YNNKEL (reference sequence). Trimming removed 5 bases from V and 6 bases from J, with 17 bases in between. The CDR3 bases are TGTGCCAGCAGCGAGTCAAGGGGGGCCGGAAACATTCAGTACTTC. It yields the protein CASSESRGAGNIQYF.

This chain joins TRBV2 and TRBJ2-3; 9 nucleotides align to TRBD1. V lost 6 bases and J lost 1; bases outside the gene matches: 2. Germline V gene data show CDR1 as SNHLY and CDR2 as FYNNEI. CDR3 length equals 14 residues. This CDR3 is CASRGDRGTDTQYF. For the CDR3, the DNA is TGTGCCAGCAGGGGGGACAGGGGCACAGATACGCAGTATTTT.

This chain links TRBV15 with TRBJ1-5, with unresolved D. The CDR3 is made up of 14 amino acids. Trimming shortened V by 3 bases and J by 6 bases, and 12 bases separated the two germline ends. The germline V gene encodes CDR1 LNHNV and CDR2 YYDKDF (reference sequence). The CDR3 loop reads CATSSYFGTQPQHF. The CDR3 nucleotides read TGTGCCACCAGCAGTTACTTCGGAACTCAGCCCCAGCATTTT.

The V call is TRBV6-4, the J call TRBJ1-2; no clear D gene. The CDR3 runs to 13 residues. Germline values: CDR1 MRHNA, CDR2 SNTAGT. Trimming cost V 2 bases and J 4 bases, with 8 bases left between them. CDR3 sequence (DNA): TGTGCCAGCAGTGACAGGGTCGGCTATGGCTACACCTTC. This sequence encodes CASSDRVGYGYTF.

V gene TRBV14 combines with J gene TRBJ2-1; maybe TRBD2 (5 bases). CDR1 is SGHDN, CDR2 FVKESK, per germline. V lost 1 base and J lost 7, with 14 bases in between. The length of the CDR3 is 15 residues. The CDR3 reads CASSQGGILGNEQFF. The CDR3 DNA is TGTGCCAGCAGCCAAGGGGGAATACTAGGGAATGAGCAGTTCTTC.

This chain links TRBV5-1 with TRBJ1-1, with D perhaps TRBD1 (5 bases). Trimming shortened V by 4 bases and J by 0 bases, and 10 bases separated the two germline ends. This CDR3 region has 14 residues. Per germline, CDR1 SGHRS and CDR2 YFSETQ. The DNA for the CDR3 is TGCGCCAGCAGCCAATCGACAGTGAACACTGAAGCTTTCTTT. It is translated as CASSQSTVNTEAFF.

CDR3 nucleotide sequence: TGTGCCTGGAGGTTTAGCAGGGGGGGATCACCCCTCCACTTT. Translation gives CAWRFSRGGSPLHF. This chain links TRBV30 with TRBJ1-6; 7 nucleotides line up with TRBD1. CDR3 length: 14 residues. V lost 3 bases, J lost 10 bases, and 9 bases stayed unmatched. Looked up from germline, CDR1 is GTSNPN and CDR2 is SVGIG (reference sequence). Supplemented by reference TRBV30 and TRBJ1-6, the full variable domain reads SQTIHQWPATLVQPVGSPLSLECTVEGTSNPNLYWYRQAAGRGLQLLFYSVGIGQISSEVPQNLSASRPQDRQFILSSKKLLLSDSGFYLCAWRFSRGGSPLHFGNGTRLTVT.

A single count supports this clone. The chain employs TRBV12-3 or TRBV12-4 and TRBJ2-5; possibly TRBD2 for D (6 bases). Trimming shortened V by 6 bases and J by 2 bases, and 10 bases separated the two germline ends. The CDR3 runs to 13 residues. The CDR3 coding sequence is TGTGCCAGCAGCTTTGGGGGGCAAGAGACCCAGTACTTC. It yields the protein CASSFGGQETQYF.

V usage is TRBV30 and J usage is TRBJ2-2; 8 positions match TRBD2. CDR3 length equals 14 residues. The trim removed 3 bases at V and 4 bases at J, leaving 4 bases unmatched. CDR1 is GTSNPN, CDR2 SVGIG, per germline (reference sequence). This CDR3 reads CAWRSGRGTGELFF. The CDR3 nucleotides are TGTGCCTGGAGGAGCGGGAGAGGCACCGGGGAGCTGTTTTTT.

This clone was observed a handful of times. J is TRBJ2-2 and V is TRBV5-1; a weak D match, TRBD1 (5 bases). Trimming pared 1 base from V and 4 bases from J, leaving 8 bases between. This CDR3 is 14 amino acids long. Looked up from germline, CDR1 is SGHRS and CDR2 is YFSETQ. The CDR3 is CASSLQGATGELFF. The DNA for the CDR3 is TGCGCCAGCAGCTTGCAAGGGGCCACCGGGGAGCTGTTTTTT.

Only one count was recorded for this clone. The gene calls are TRBV4-1 and TRBJ1-1; D call uncertain. Germline assignment: CDR1 MGHRA and CDR2 YSYEKL. Trimming removed 0 bases from V and 0 bases from J, with 8 bases in between. CDR3 size: 15 residues. The CDR3 sequence: CASSQEYQLNTEAFF. DNA of the CDR3: TGCGCCAGCAGCCAAGAGTACCAGCTGAACACTGAAGCTTTCTTT.

The chain joins TRBV7-7 to TRBJ2-1; 9 bases fit TRBD1. CDR1 and CDR2 from the germline V gene are SSHAT and FNYEAQ (reference sequence). V shed 6 bases and J 5 bases; nucleotides not matched to a gene: 8. This CDR3 has 15 residues. The CDR3 region has the DNA TGTGCCAGCAGTTCCGGGACAGGGATGGACAATGAGCAGTTCTTC. This sequence encodes CASSSGTGMDNEQFF.

The chain employs TRBV9 and TRBJ1-6; D is perhaps TRBD1 (6 bases). There are 15 residues in the CDR3. Germline CDR1 is SGDLS and CDR2 is YYNGEE. Trimming pared 4 bases from V and 6 bases from J, leaving 14 bases between. The CDR3 protein is CASSTQGQSNSPLHF. The CDR3 region has the DNA TGTGCCAGCAGCACCCAAGGACAGAGTAATTCACCCCTCCACTTT.

The V call is TRBV6-6, the J call TRBJ1-6; TRBD1 matches 10 bases. Per germline, CDR1 MNHNY and CDR2 SVGAGI (reference sequence). CDR3 length: 17 residues. Losses at the gene ends were 5 bases for V and 3 bases for J; bases not matched to a gene: 7. The CDR3 nucleotides are TGTGCCAGCAGTCATACCGGGACAGGGGTCTATAATTCACCCCTCCACTTT. Its protein is CASSHTGTGVYNSPLHF.

The chain is built from TRBV6-5 and TRBJ2-7; 7 bases line up with TRBD1. Per germline, CDR1 MNHEY and CDR2 SVGAGI. V trimming: 7 bases; J trimming: 3 bases; junction bases outside the gene matches: 9. This CDR3 contains 14 residues. CDR3 sequence: CASTGVQGNYEQYF. The CDR3 nucleotides read TGTGCCAGCACCGGGGTACAGGGGAACTACGAGCAGTACTTC.

The chain combines TRBV30 with TRBJ2-3; D gene uncertain. Germline V gene lookup returns CDR1 GTSNPN and CDR2 SVGIG (reference sequence). Trimming removed 6 bases from V and 2 bases from J, with 15 bases in between. This CDR3 spans 14 amino acids. The chain's CDR3 is CACKNSQSTDTQYF. The CDR3 DNA reads TGTGCCTGCAAGAACTCGCAATCCACAGATACGCAGTATTTT. The whole variable domain, remainder taken from reference TRBV30 and TRBJ2-3, is SQTIHQWPATLVQPVGSPLSLECTVEGTSNPNLYWYRQAAGRGLQLLFYSVGIGQISSEVPQNLSASRPQDRQFILSSKKLLLSDSGFYLCACKNSQSTDTQYFGPGTRLTVL.

This sequence joins TRBV6-5 and TRBJ1-6, with 7 bases lining up with TRBD1. V lost 7 bases to trimming and J lost 14 bases; unmatched junction nucleotides: 11. CDR1 and CDR2 (germline): MNHEY, SVGAGI. CDR3 length: 13 amino acids. The CDR3 DNA follows: TGTGCCAGCATGAGAGGGGGCGAATCTTCCCTCCACTTT. Amino acids: CASMRGGESSLHF.

V is TRBV19 and J is TRBJ1-1, with 8 bases identical to TRBD1. The CDR3 covers 13 residues. The germline gives CDR1 LNHDA, CDR2 SQIVND (reference sequence). V was pared by 3 bases and J by 7 bases, with 4 bases of the junction left unmatched. CDR3 sequence: CASSIRTGFEAFF. The CDR3 coding sequence is TGTGCCAGTAGTATCAGGACAGGGTTTGAAGCTTTCTTT.

The rearrangement joins TRBV10-1 to TRBJ2-3; D gene uncertain. The germline V gene has CDR1 WNHNN and CDR2 SYGVQD (reference sequence). V lost 2 bases and J lost 3, with 12 bases in between. The CDR3 is made up of 15 amino acids. The CDR3 region is CASSERASTTDTQYF. The DNA for the CDR3 is TGCGCCAGCAGTGAGAGGGCTAGTACGACAGATACGCAGTATTTT.